A selection of T cell receptor beta chains follows, all from one sample in a study of neurological immune-mediated disorders. TCRdb fed the 5' RACE reads into MiXCR, producing one record per CDR3 protein. The sample carries roughly 88,000 distinct CDR3 sequences, under 4.5% recorded once. Source material: PBMCs. These receptors were collected from a woman between 45 and 65 years old with multiple sclerosis. Both conserved end residues are part of each CDR3. The D gene is left open where the match is weak. Only part of the rows carry a size: once, few, many, or a class if the clone is expanded.

size	V	J	D	length	CDR3	DNA
few	TRBV10-3	TRBJ1-2	TRBD1	12	CDIGRGDYGYTF	TGTGACATCGGCAGGGGGGACTATGGCTACACCTTC
many	TRBV7-2	TRBJ2-5	.	13	CASSSERSETQYF	TGTGCCAGCAGCTCTGAACGTTCGGAGACCCAGTACTTC
many	TRBV7-9	TRBJ2-1	.	13	CASSAGQQGEQFF	TGTGCCAGCAGCGCGGGACAGCAGGGTGAGCAGTTCTTC
few	TRBV5-6	TRBJ1-6	.	15	CASSLDPGDDSTLNF	TGTGCCAGCAGCTTGGATCCAGGGGATGATTCAACCCTCAACTTT
many	TRBV20-1	TRBJ1-1	TRBD1	14	CSAVTGGSNTEAFF	TGCAGTGCTGTGACAGGGGGCTCGAACACTGAAGCTTTCTTT
many	TRBV16	TRBJ2-2	.	13	CASSLLSTGELFF	TGTGCCAGCAGCCTCCTATCCACCGGGGAGCTGTTTTTT
many	TRBV6-2/TRBV6-3	TRBJ1-5	.	15	CASRGGGASNQPQHF	TGTGCCAGCAGAGGGGGGGGCGCGAGCAATCAGCCCCAGCATTTT
many	TRBV12-3/TRBV12-4	TRBJ2-7	.	11	CASRNNYEQYF	TGTGCCAGCAGGAATAACTACGAGCAGTACTTC
.	TRBV29-1	TRBJ1-6	TRBD1	15	CSVAEGRTGESPLHF	TGCAGCGTTGCAGAGGGGAGGACAGGGGAATCACCCCTCCACTTT
many	TRBV5-1	TRBJ2-7	.	15	CASSLGRANGYEQYF	TGCGCCAGCAGCTTGGGCAGGGCAAACGGCTACGAGCAGTACTTC
many	TRBV7-2	TRBJ2-1	.	12	CASSSRYNEQFF	TGTGCCAGCAGCTCCAGATACAATGAGCAGTTCTTC
many	TRBV7-2	TRBJ1-2	.	13	CASSSWENYGYTF	TGTGCCAGCAGCTCTTGGGAGAACTATGGCTACACCTTC
many	TRBV5-1	TRBJ2-7	.	15	CASSPTAGRVDEQYF	TGCGCCAGCAGCCCGACGGCCGGTCGGGTCGACGAGCAGTACTTC
many	TRBV2	TRBJ2-7	.	14	CASRPAILGDEQYF	TGTGCCAGCAGACCGGCCATATTGGGCGACGAGCAGTACTTC
many	TRBV20-1	TRBJ2-7	TRBD2	13	CSAERGDRYEQYF	TGCAGTGCTGAGCGGGGGGACCGGTACGAGCAGTACTTC
.	TRBV20-1	TRBJ2-7	TRBD2	17	CSARPSTGAGGYYEQYF	TGCAGTGCTAGACCATCCACGGGAGCGGGGGGTTACTACGAGCAGTACTTC
many	TRBV20-1	TRBJ2-7	.	13	CSARPAGSYEQYF	TGCAGTGCCCGACCAGCGGGCTCCTACGAGCAGTACTTC
many	TRBV10-3	TRBJ2-3	.	16	CAISDPGGGPADTQYF	TGTGCCATCAGTGACCCAGGAGGGGGGCCGGCAGATACGCAGTATTTT
many	TRBV13	TRBJ2-1	TRBD2	16	CASSLALAGGHHEQFF	TGTGCCAGCAGCTTAGCCCTAGCGGGGGGGCATCATGAGCAGTTCTTC
many	TRBV20-1	TRBJ2-7	.	16	CSAREQNRGSSYEQYF	TGCAGTGCTAGAGAGCAAAATCGGGGGAGCTCCTACGAGCAGTACTTC
many	TRBV12-3/TRBV12-4	TRBJ1-6	TRBD1	14	CASSLKGANSPLHF	TGTGCCAGCAGTTTAAAGGGGGCCAATTCACCCCTCCACTTT
many	TRBV7-8	TRBJ2-5	.	10	CASSTITQYF	TGTGCCAGCAGCACAATAACCCAGTACTTC
many	TRBV7-3	TRBJ2-1	.	16	CASSPQGGNSYNEQFF	TGTGCCAGCAGCCCCCAAGGGGGGAACTCCTACAATGAGCAGTTCTTC
many	TRBV15	TRBJ2-3	.	15	CATSREAHNTDTQYF	TGTGCCACCAGCAGAGAGGCCCATAACACAGATACGCAGTATTTT
many	TRBV20-1	TRBJ1-2	.	11	CSARSLNGYTF	TGCAGTGCTAGATCCCTCAATGGCTACACCTTC
many	TRBV7-2	TRBJ2-3	TRBD2	15	CASSVSGGGRNTQYF	TGTGCCAGCAGCGTTAGCGGGGGGGGCCGAAATACGCAGTATTTT
few	TRBV4-3	TRBJ2-6	TRBD2	16	CASSPGGGSGAKVLTF	TGCGCCAGCAGCCCCGGCGGGGGGTCTGGGGCCAAAGTCCTGACTTTC
many	TRBV3-1	TRBJ2-5	TRBD2	16	CASSQVGLAVQETQYF	TGTGCCAGCAGCCAAGTCGGACTAGCGGTTCAAGAGACCCAGTACTTC
many	TRBV27	TRBJ2-5	TRBD2	18	CASSPTRKRGLFQGTQYF	TGTGCCAGCAGCCCTACAAGAAAGAGGGGACTATTCCAGGGGACCCAGTACTTC
many	TRBV15	TRBJ1-6	.	15	CATSRDSGVNSPLHF	TGTGCCACCAGCAGAGATTCAGGGGTCAATTCACCCCTCCACTTT
many	TRBV15	TRBJ2-2	.	15	CATSRERGYTGELFF	TGTGCCACCAGCAGAGAAAGGGGGTACACCGGGGAGCTGTTTTTT
few	TRBV5-1	TRBJ2-7	.	15	CASSFGGGSKGEQYF	TGCGCCAGCAGCTTCGGTGGTGGATCCAAGGGGGAGCAGTACTTC
many	TRBV2	TRBJ2-7	TRBD2	14	CASKLLAGGREQYF	TGTGCCAGCAAACTGCTAGCGGGGGGGCGTGAGCAGTACTTC
many	TRBV2	TRBJ1-1	.	14	CASRETRIFSEAFF	TGTGCCAGCAGGGAGACCAGAATTTTCTCCGAAGCTTTCTTT
many	TRBV5-5	TRBJ1-4	.	14	CASSKVPHNEKLFF	TGTGCCAGCAGCAAAGTTCCTCACAATGAAAAACTGTTTTTT
many	TRBV3-1	TRBJ2-7	.	15	CASSQSVQNSYEQYF	TGTGCCAGCAGCCAATCAGTCCAGAACTCCTACGAGCAGTACTTC
many	TRBV20-1	TRBJ1-1	.	14	CSASAQIMNTEAFF	TGCAGTGCTAGTGCCCAGATCATGAACACTGAAGCTTTCTTT
.	TRBV10-2	TRBJ1-5	.	15	CASRASTNSNQPQHF	TGCGCCAGCAGAGCCTCTACTAATAGCAATCAGCCCCAGCATTTT
many	TRBV9	TRBJ1-5	.	16	CASSPGVGASNQPQHF	TGTGCCAGCAGCCCCGGAGTTGGGGCCAGCAATCAGCCCCAGCATTTT
many	TRBV20-1	TRBJ1-2	.	15	CSARDVLGHTGGYTF	TGCAGTGCTAGAGACGTATTAGGACATACGGGCGGCTACACCTTC
many	TRBV28	TRBJ1-3	TRBD1	21	CASSLDLGQIGTGDSVDTIYF	TGTGCCAGCAGTTTAGACCTAGGCCAAATCGGGACAGGGGACTCCGTGGACACCATATATTTT
many	TRBV12-3/TRBV12-4	TRBJ1-5	.	9	CASSPPQHF	TGTGCCAGCAGCCCGCCCCAGCATTTT
many	TRBV29-1	TRBJ2-7	.	14	CSVSSRTDSYEQYF	TGCAGCGTTTCTTCTCGGACAGACTCCTACGAGCAGTACTTC
many	TRBV7-2	TRBJ2-2	.	13	CASRPRVTGELFF	TGTGCCAGCAGGCCCAGAGTCACCGGGGAGCTGTTTTTT
many	TRBV2	TRBJ2-1	.	15	CASSVDGGGYNEQFF	TGTGCCAGCAGTGTGGACGGAGGGGGCTACAATGAGCAGTTCTTC
many	TRBV20-1	TRBJ1-4	.	15	CSAAGSRATNEKLFF	TGCAGTGCTGCGGGGAGTAGGGCAACTAATGAAAAACTGTTTTTT
many	TRBV14	TRBJ1-4	TRBD1	14	CASSRTGLGEKLFF	TGTGCCAGCAGTAGGACAGGGTTGGGTGAAAAACTGTTTTTT
many	TRBV6-2/TRBV6-3	TRBJ2-1	TRBD2	16	CASSYSSGGGSNEQFF	TGTGCCAGCAGTTACAGCAGTGGTGGCGGGAGCAATGAGCAGTTCTTC
many	TRBV5-5	TRBJ1-2	TRBD1	16	CASRTDRGSWIYGYTF	TGTGCCAGCAGGACGGACAGGGGGTCCTGGATCTATGGCTACACCTTC
many	TRBV4-3	TRBJ2-7	TRBD2	19	CASSHRWTSGGIISYEQYF	TGCGCCAGCAGCCATCGATGGACTAGCGGGGGGATTATCTCCTACGAGCAGTACTTC
many	TRBV5-5	TRBJ2-7	.	14	CASSPIPGIDEQYF	TGTGCCAGCAGCCCCATTCCCGGAATCGACGAGCAGTACTTC
few	TRBV7-6	TRBJ2-1	TRBD2	16	CASSYGLAGYTGEQFF	TGTGCCAGCAGCTACGGACTAGCGGGGTACACGGGTGAGCAGTTCTTC
.	TRBV20-1	TRBJ2-7	.	12	CSAREPQVGQYF	TGCAGTGCTAGGGAGCCACAGGTCGGGCAGTACTTC
many	TRBV9	TRBJ1-3	.	15	CASSVDQGYGNTIYF	TGTGCCAGCAGCGTAGATCAGGGTTATGGAAACACCATATATTTT
many	TRBV5-6	TRBJ1-2	.	14	CASSLGQVMFGYTF	TGTGCCAGCAGCTTGGGACAGGTTATGTTCGGCTACACCTTC
many	TRBV20-1	TRBJ2-1	.	12	CSARQGPNEQFF	TGCAGTGCTCGGCAGGGCCCTAATGAGCAGTTCTTC
many	TRBV3-1	TRBJ2-5	TRBD2	18	CASSQDRSASGGFETQYF	TGTGCCAGCAGCCAAGATCGCTCGGCTAGCGGGGGATTTGAGACCCAGTACTTC
many	TRBV20-1	TRBJ2-7	TRBD2	15	CSAQRGLADRYEQYF	TGCAGTGCTCAGAGGGGACTAGCTGATAGGTACGAGCAGTACTTC